These T cell receptor beta chains were read from a single sample in a study of blood T cell repertoires in COVID-19. The table came from immunoSEQ multiplex PCR; TCRdb's copy has only in-frame clones and leaves some out. This table has approximately 150,000 clones, around 88% appearing once. The sequenced material came from peripheral blood. All receptors come from a human donor in a cohort sampled during active COVID-19. Both conserved end residues are part of each CDR3. A D gene is named only where the DNA matches it firmly. Size values are once, few and many counts, or a class for expanded clones, and some rows have none.

CDR3 length	V gene	D gene	J gene	clone size	CDR3 protein	CDR3 DNA
15	TRBV28	TRBD2	TRBJ2-7	-	CASSLPRGGAYEQYF	TGTGCCAGCAGTCTCCCTCGGGGAGGGGCCTACGAGCAGTACTTC
14	TRBV7-8	-	TRBJ2-7	-	CASSFRDTSYEQYF	TGTGCCAGCAGCTTCCGGGACACTTCCTACGAGCAGTACTTC
15	TRBV6-6	-	TRBJ1-6	-	CASSYPTTPNSPLHF	TGTGCCAGCAGTTACCCCACGACTCCTAATTCACCCCTCCACTTT
19	TRBV5-6	-	TRBJ1-4	-	CASSTLRTASGATNEKLFF	TGTGCCAGCAGCACTTTAAGGACGGCATCGGGGGCAACTAATGAAAAACTGTTTTTT
14	TRBV28	-	TRBJ1-2	once	CASSSPVNGYGYTF	TGTGCCAGCAGTTCCCCGGTGAACGGCTATGGCTACACCTTC
12	TRBV5-8	-	TRBJ1-2	-	CASSFINYGYTF	TGTGCCAGCAGCTTTATTAACTATGGCTACACCTTC
11	TRBV30	-	TRBJ2-7	-	CAWSLFYEQYF	TGTGCCTGGAGCTTGTTCTACGAGCAGTACTTC
15	TRBV11-2	-	TRBJ1-6	-	CASSGFVGGGEPLHF	TGTGCCAGCAGCGGGTTCGTTGGAGGCGGCGAACCCCTCCACTTT
15	TRBV9	TRBD2	TRBJ2-2	-	CASTSGTSGSGELFF	TGTGCCAGTACCTCCGGGACTAGCGGGTCCGGGGAGCTGTTTTTT
14	TRBV11-1	TRBD1	TRBJ1-1	-	CASSLYDRDTEAFF	TGTGCCAGCAGCCTTTATGACAGGGACACTGAAGCTTTCTTT
15	TRBV29-1	TRBD1	TRBJ1-2	-	CSVEDLGDSNYGYTF	TGCAGCGTTGAAGATCTCGGGGACAGCAACTATGGCTACACCTTC
15	TRBV7-2	TRBD1	TRBJ1-3	-	CASSRRQGPGNTIYF	TGTGCCAGCAGCAGGCGACAGGGCCCCGGAAACACCATATATTTT
15	TRBV7-8	-	TRBJ1-6	few	CASSLDGGGNSPLHF	TGTGCCAGCAGCTTAGACGGGGGTGGGAATTCACCCCTCCACTTT
15	TRBV3-1/TRBV3-2	TRBD1	TRBJ2-7	-	CASSHDEGQGNEQYF	TGTGCCAGCAGCCACGACGAGGGACAGGGTAACGAGCAGTACTTC
14	TRBV4-3	TRBD1	TRBJ1-4	-	CASSQGQGNEKLFF	TGCGCCAGCAGCCAAGGACAGGGAAATGAAAAACTGTTTTTT
17	TRBV5-6	TRBD1	TRBJ1-3	-	CASRRTGTGASGNTIYF	TGTGCCAGCAGACGGACCGGGACAGGGGCCTCTGGAAACACCATATATTTT
16	TRBV19	TRBD1	TRBJ1-1	-	CASSIRGRLLNTEAFF	TGTGCCAGTAGTATCAGGGGGCGATTACTCAACACTGAAGCTTTCTTT
16	TRBV3-1/TRBV3-2	-	TRBJ1-3	once	CASSRSGGAAGNTIYF	TGTGCCAGCAGCCGGTCGGGGGGGGCAGCTGGAAACACCATATATTTT
12	TRBV5-5	-	TRBJ1-1	-	CASSLGRGTTFF	TGTGCCAGCAGCTTGGGCCGGGGAACAACTTTCTTT
12	TRBV3-1/TRBV3-2	-	TRBJ2-2	-	CASSPNTGELFF	TGTGCCAGCAGCCCTAACACCGGGGAGCTGTTTTTT
14	TRBV20-1	TRBD1	TRBJ1-4	-	CSASYRGEREKLFF	TGCAGTGCGAGTTACAGGGGTGAGCGGGAAAAACTGTTTTTT
19	TRBV28	TRBD1	TRBJ2-6	-	CASSTIRDRALSGANVLTF	TGTGCCAGCAGCACCATCCGGGACAGGGCTCTCTCTGGGGCCAACGTCCTGACTTTC
14	TRBV13	-	TRBJ2-5	-	CASSLGVSQETQYF	TGTGCCAGCAGCTTAGGGGTCAGCCAAGAGACCCAGTACTTC
15	TRBV9	-	TRBJ2-2	many	CASSVGGSNTGELFF	TGTGCCAGCAGCGTTGGGGGGTCAAACACCGGGGAGCTGTTTTTT
16	TRBV7-9	TRBD2	TRBJ2-7	-	CASSSPIAGVPYEQYF	TGTGCCAGCAGCTCCCCCATAGCGGGAGTTCCCTACGAGCAGTACTTC
16	TRBV28	-	TRBJ1-5	once	CASSPQIGGGNQPQHF	TGTGCCAGCAGCCCCCAAATTGGAGGGGGCAATCAGCCCCAGCATTTT
16	TRBV10-3	TRBD2	TRBJ2-5	-	CPQNSTSGRLPETQYF	TGTCCCCAAAACAGCACTAGCGGGAGGCTCCCGGAGACCCAGTACTTC
15	TRBV29-1	TRBD1	TRBJ1-1	-	CSVDWQGARNTEAFF	TGCAGCGTTGATTGGCAGGGGGCGAGGAACACTGAAGCTTTCTTT
13	TRBV19	-	TRBJ1-1	-	CASSISSVTEAFF	TGTGCCAGTAGTATTTCCTCGGTCACTGAAGCTTTCTTT
14	TRBV2	-	TRBJ1-5	-	CASSIERGNQPQHF	TGTGCCAGCAGTATCGAAAGGGGTAATCAGCCCCAGCATTTT
16	TRBV14	TRBD1	TRBJ2-5	-	CASSQRRDRGSRTQYF	TGTGCCAGCAGCCAAAGGAGGGACAGGGGCTCACGGACCCAGTACTTC
14	TRBV2	-	TRBJ2-1	-	CASSELLGAESRFF	TGTGCCAGCAGTGAACTGCTGGGGGCCGAGTCTCGGTTCTTC
12	TRBV9	-	TRBJ2-1	-	CASSATGLEQFF	TGTGCCAGCAGCGCCACAGGGCTTGAGCAGTTCTTC
13	TRBV12-3/TRBV12-4	-	TRBJ1-2	-	CASSVDSPRGYTF	TGTGCCAGCAGCGTGGACAGCCCGCGGGGCTACACCTTC
11	TRBV10-3	-	TRBJ2-7	-	CATDNTYEQYF	TGTGCCACCGATAACACCTACGAGCAGTACTTC
11	TRBV29-1	-	TRBJ2-7	-	CSVSLSYEQYF	TGCAGCGTATCCCTAAGTTACGAGCAGTACTTC
15	TRBV2	TRBD1	TRBJ1-5	once	CASSPDGQAVQPQHF	TGTGCCAGCAGCCCTGACGGACAGGCCGTGCAGCCCCAGCATTTT
18	TRBV7-7	TRBD2	TRBJ2-5	-	CASSPTGLAGGSVETQYF	TGTGCTAGCAGCCCTACGGGACTAGCGGGAGGGAGCGTGGAGACCCAGTACTTC
15	TRBV6-2/TRBV6-3	-	TRBJ1-2	-	CASSYSGVGIGGYTF	TGTGCCAGCAGTTATTCCGGGGTTGGAATTGGAGGCTACACCTTC
15	TRBV11-3	-	TRBJ2-1	-	CASSLAGSVYNEQFF	TGTGCCAGCAGCTTAGCCGGGAGCGTCTACAATGAGCAGTTCTTC
14	TRBV12-5	-	TRBJ2-7	-	CASGFRKLEYEQYF	TGTGCTAGTGGTTTCCGCAAACTTGAGTACGAGCAGTACTTC
15	TRBV5-6	-	TRBJ2-7	-	CASSPTASSSYEQYF	TGTGCCAGCAGTCCGACAGCCTCGAGCTCCTACGAGCAGTACTTC
15	TRBV7-9	-	TRBJ1-6	-	CASSLERPETSPLHF	TGTGCCAGCAGCTTAGAGCGGCCCGAGACTTCACCCCTCCACTTT
15	TRBV15	-	TRBJ2-7	-	CATSRHTSGELEQYF	TGTGCCACCAGCAGACATACCTCGGGAGAGCTCGAGCAGTACTTC
16	TRBV7-2	TRBD2	TRBJ2-1	-	CASSLVSGRPYNEQFF	TGTGCCAGCAGCTTAGTTAGCGGGAGGCCCTACAATGAGCAGTTCTTC
11	TRBV3-1/TRBV3-2	-	TRBJ2-7	-	CATQGPREQYF	TGTGCCACCCAAGGCCCCAGGGAGCAGTACTTC
15	TRBV9	-	TRBJ1-6	-	CASSLGGADNSPLHF	TGTGCCAGCAGTCTCGGAGGGGCGGATAATTCACCCCTCCACTTT
14	TRBV30	-	TRBJ1-5	-	CAWTAGGAPQPQHF	TGTGCCTGGACCGCTGGGGGGGCGCCTCAGCCCCAGCATTTT
16	TRBV6-5	TRBD2	TRBJ2-7	once	CASSYSLAGSSYEQYF	TGTGCCAGCAGTTACTCCCTAGCGGGGAGCTCCTACGAGCAGTACTTC
14	TRBV11-3	-	TRBJ2-7	-	CASSLGVQVYEQYF	TGTGCCAGCAGCTTAGGAGTTCAGGTCTACGAGCAGTACTTC
16	TRBV30	TRBD2	TRBJ2-5	-	CAWSGLAGGRLETQYF	TGTGCCTGGAGTGGTCTAGCGGGGGGGCGGTTGGAGACCCAGTACTTC
16	TRBV9	TRBD2	TRBJ2-3	once	CASSSGLAAIGDTQYF	TGTGCCAGCAGCTCTGGACTAGCGGCGATAGGGGATACGCAGTATTTT
15	TRBV6-2/TRBV6-3	TRBD1	TRBJ2-7	-	CASSYTGTGGSEQYF	TGTGCCAGCAGTTACACCGGGACAGGGGGTTCCGAGCAGTACTTC
15	TRBV28	-	TRBJ1-2	-	CASSAGLLVGYGYTF	TGTGCCAGCAGTGCGGGCCTTCTAGTTGGGTATGGCTACACCTTC
17	TRBV21-1	-	TRBJ2-6	-	CASSSGTGYSGANVLTF	TGTGCCAGCAGCAGCGGGACAGGCTACTCTGGGGCCAACGTCCTGACTTTC
13	TRBV28	-	TRBJ2-2	once	CASSSPLSGELFF	TGTGCCAGCAGTTCCCCTTTGTCCGGGGAGCTGTTTTTT
13	TRBV24-1	-	TRBJ1-5	-	CAPKHPSRQPQHF	TGTGCCCCCAAGCACCCAAGCCGCCAGCCCCAGCATTTT
15	TRBV6-6	TRBD1	TRBJ1-6	-	CASRPDRVYNSPLHF	TGTGCCAGCAGACCCGACAGGGTTTATAATTCACCCCTCCACTTT